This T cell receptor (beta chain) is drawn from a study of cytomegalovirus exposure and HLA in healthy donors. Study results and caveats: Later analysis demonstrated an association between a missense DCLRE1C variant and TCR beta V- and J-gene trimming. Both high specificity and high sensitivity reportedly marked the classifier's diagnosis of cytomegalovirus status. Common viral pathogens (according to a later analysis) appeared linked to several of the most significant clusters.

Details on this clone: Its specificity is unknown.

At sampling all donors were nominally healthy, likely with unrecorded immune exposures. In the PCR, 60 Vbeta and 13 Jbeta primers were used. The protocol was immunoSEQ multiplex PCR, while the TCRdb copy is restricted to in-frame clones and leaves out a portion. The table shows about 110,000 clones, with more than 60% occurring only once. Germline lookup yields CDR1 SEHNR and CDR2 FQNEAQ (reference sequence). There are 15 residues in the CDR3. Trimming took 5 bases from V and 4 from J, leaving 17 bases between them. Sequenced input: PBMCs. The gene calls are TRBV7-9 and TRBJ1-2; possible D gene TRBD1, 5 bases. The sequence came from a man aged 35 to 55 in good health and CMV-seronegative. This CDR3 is CASSALGGFVYGYTF. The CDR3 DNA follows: TGTGCCAGCAGCGCTTTGGGGGGTTTCGTCTATGGCTACACCTTC.